These T cell receptor beta chains were read from a single sample in a study of blood T cell repertoires in COVID-19. Profiled with immunoSEQ multiplex PCR; TCRdb holds only in-frame clones, not every one. The table has 300,000 to 350,000 clones, roughly 90% seen once; the top ten hold approximately 2.9%. Material for sequencing was peripheral blood. The receptor set was obtained from a woman in her 30s with COVID-19, enrolled during active disease. Each CDR3 is given with its conserved first and last residue. A D gene is named only where the DNA matches it firmly. Expanded clones are given a class, and other clones once, few, many or no size at all.

D gene | J gene | clone size | V gene | CDR3 protein | CDR3 DNA
TRBD1 | TRBJ2-1 | NA | TRBV9 | CASSVNGKPTGDNEQFF | TGTGCCAGCAGCGTAAACGGGAAACCGACAGGGGACAATGAGCAGTTCTTC
NA | TRBJ2-6 | NA | TRBV30 | CAWEGSGANVLTF | TGTGCCTGGGAGGGGTCTGGGGCCAACGTCCTGACTTTC
TRBD1 | TRBJ2-2 | NA | TRBV19 | CASRGGQGYTGELFF | TGTGCCAGTAGGGGCGGACAGGGGTACACCGGGGAGCTGTTTTTT
TRBD2 | TRBJ2-3 | medium-sized | TRBV6-1 | CASSELAGGPDTQYF | TGTGCCAGCAGTGAACTAGCGGGAGGGCCAGATACGCAGTATTTT
TRBD1 | TRBJ2-7 | NA | TRBV5-5 | CASTRQGLNEQYF | TGTGCCAGCACCCGACAGGGTCTCAACGAGCAGTACTTC
NA | TRBJ1-5 | NA | TRBV28 | CASSLSRTGNQPQHF | TGTGCCAGCAGTTTATCGAGGACAGGCAATCAGCCCCAGCATTTT
TRBD2 | TRBJ2-1 | few | TRBV19 | CASSRTSGSSYNEQFF | TGTGCCAGTAGCAGGACTAGCGGTAGCTCCTACAATGAGCAGTTCTTC
NA | TRBJ2-3 | NA | TRBV11-3 | CASSLGLTDSPSSTDTQYF | TGTGCCAGCAGCTTAGGACTTACCGACTCGCCTTCTAGCACAGATACGCAGTATTTT
TRBD1 | TRBJ1-2 | NA | TRBV19 | CASSRQGEGDGYTF | TGTGCCAGTAGTCGACAGGGAGAAGGGGATGGCTACACCTTC
TRBD1 | TRBJ1-2 | once | TRBV29-1 | CSVDNRGHGYTF | TGCAGCGTTGACAACAGGGGGCACGGCTACACCTTC
NA | TRBJ2-6 | NA | TRBV13 | CASSYRLGANVLTF | TGTGCCAGCAGCTATCGGTTAGGGGCCAACGTCCTGACTTTC
NA | TRBJ1-2 | NA | TRBV28 | CASSYSNRGYTF | TGTGCCAGCAGTTACTCGAACAGAGGCTACACCTTC
NA | TRBJ1-2 | NA | TRBV27 | CASSLGAGQNGYTF | TGTGCCAGCAGTTTAGGGGCTGGACAAAATGGCTACACCTTC
NA | TRBJ1-1 | once | TRBV12-3/TRBV12-4 | CASSSTGREAFF | TGTGCCAGCAGTTCGACAGGCCGGGAAGCTTTCTTT
TRBD2 | TRBJ2-2 | NA | TRBV19 | CASSIASGKNTGELFF | TGTGCCAGTAGTATCGCTAGCGGGAAGAACACCGGGGAGCTGTTTTTT
NA | TRBJ2-7 | NA | TRBV3-1/TRBV3-2 | CASSPYGGAREQYF | TGTGCCAGCAGCCCTTATGGAGGGGCGAGGGAGCAGTACTTC
TRBD2 | TRBJ2-7 | NA | TRBV3-1/TRBV3-2 | CASSQDGAFGGFEQYF | TGTGCCAGCAGCCAAGACGGAGCGTTCGGGGGGTTCGAGCAGTACTTC
NA | TRBJ1-1 | NA | TRBV7-9 | CASSFPGQGEAFF | TGTGCCAGCAGCTTCCCGGGACAAGGTGAAGCTTTCTTT
NA | TRBJ2-7 | NA | TRBV6-2/TRBV6-3 | CASSYGGIRGSYEQYF | TGTGCCAGCAGTTACGGTGGAATACGGGGCTCCTACGAGCAGTACTTC
NA | TRBJ1-2 | NA | TRBV24-1 | CATSSWGSYGYTF | TGTGCCACCAGCAGTTGGGGCAGCTATGGCTACACCTTC
TRBD2 | TRBJ2-1 | NA | TRBV27 | CASSLVAGALYNEQFF | TGTGCCAGCAGTTTGGTAGCGGGAGCCTTATACAATGAGCAGTTCTTC
TRBD1 | TRBJ2-7 | NA | TRBV5-6 | CASSFLPGQNPYEQYF | TGTGCCAGCAGCTTCCTACCGGGACAGAACCCCTACGAGCAGTACTTC
NA | TRBJ2-1 | NA | TRBV7-9 | CASSLTRDYNEQFF | TGTGCCAGCAGCTTGACCCGGGACTACAATGAGCAGTTCTTC
NA | TRBJ2-5 | NA | TRBV20-1 | CSAYRGETQYF | TGCAGTGCTTACCGGGGAGAGACCCAGTACTTC
NA | TRBJ2-5 | NA | TRBV27 | CASSSPIEETQYF | TGTGCCAGCAGTTCCCCTATCGAAGAGACCCAGTACTTC
NA | TRBJ1-2 | NA | TRBV5-1 | CASSLGQGPEGYTF | TGCGCCAGCAGCCTGGGGCAGGGGCCTGAGGGCTACACCTTC
NA | TRBJ2-7 | few | TRBV29-1 | CSRGRGNEQYF | TGCAGCCGAGGCCGCGGGAACGAGCAGTACTTC
NA | TRBJ1-2 | NA | TRBV15 | CATSRDRDYGYTF | TGTGCCACCAGCAGAGATCGGGATTATGGCTACACCTTC
TRBD2 | TRBJ2-5 | many | TRBV5-6 | CASTNWGGAEETQYF | TGTGCCAGCACCAATTGGGGAGGGGCCGAAGAGACCCAGTACTTC
NA | TRBJ1-2 | NA | TRBV19 | CASGTSLYGYTF | TGTGCCAGTGGGACAAGTCTCTATGGCTACACCTTC
NA | TRBJ2-3 | NA | TRBV9 | CASSLAGGSDTQYF | TGTGCCAGCAGCCTAGCTGGGGGCTCAGATACGCAGTATTTT
TRBD1 | TRBJ1-1 | NA | TRBV5-5 | CASSTGTVGEAFF | TGTGCCAGCAGCACCGGGACAGTCGGAGAAGCTTTCTTT
TRBD1 | TRBJ2-7 | NA | TRBV7-9 | CASSSFSGTGVASSYEQYF | TGTGCCAGCAGCAGCTTCTCCGGGACAGGGGTCGCCTCCTCCTACGAGCAGTACTTC
NA | TRBJ1-4 | NA | TRBV29-1 | CSVPELGGEKLFF | TGCAGCGTGCCGGAGTTAGGTGGAGAAAAACTGTTTTTT
NA | TRBJ2-7 | NA | TRBV5-6 | CASSLGSAREQYF | TGTGCCAGCAGCTTGGGGAGCGCCCGGGAGCAGTACTTC
NA | TRBJ2-1 | once | TRBV3-1/TRBV3-2 | CASRGGVAYNEQFF | TGTGCCAGCAGGGGCGGGGTGGCCTACAATGAGCAGTTCTTC
TRBD1 | TRBJ1-5 | NA | TRBV5-1 | CASSLQTGDGQPQHF | TGCGCCAGCAGCTTGCAGACAGGGGATGGCCAGCCCCAGCATTTT
NA | TRBJ1-4 | NA | TRBV10-1 | CASSESVTATNEKLFF | TGCGCCAGCAGTGAGTCAGTGACAGCAACTAATGAAAAACTGTTTTTT
TRBD2 | TRBJ2-1 | NA | TRBV6-2/TRBV6-3 | CASSGLAPRSYNEQFF | TGTGCCAGCAGTGGACTAGCCCCACGCTCCTACAATGAGCAGTTCTTC
NA | TRBJ2-1 | NA | TRBV30 | CAWSQGGYYNEQFF | TGTGCCTGGTCCCAGGGGGGTTACTACAATGAGCAGTTCTTC